This T cell receptor beta chain stems from a study of blood T cell repertoires in COVID-19. Whole-study context: Material from acute and convalescent COVID-19 was sourced from the United States, Italy and Spain.

Enrollment of patients from Seattle took place during active infection, with longitudinal follow-up. Source study methods: The assay estimated nucleated cells by amplifying reference gene primers. Sequencing was performed with immunoSEQ multiplex PCR; in TCRdb, only in-frame clones are kept and a portion is missing. V and J calls and clone size are copied from that table; D and trimming were computed from the DNA. The table includes a few hundred thousand clones, roughly 80% detected once. The CDR3 is made up of 12 amino acids. In germline, CDR1 is KGHSH, CDR2 LQKENI. Trimming left V 2 bases short and J 8 bases short, with 10 bases between.

This clonotype originated in a woman aged 70 to 79 with COVID-19, enrolled during active disease. The genes are TRBV18 and TRBJ2-7, with D possibly matching TRBD1 (5 bases). Sample: peripheral blood. This chain's CDR3 is CASSPVQGQQYF. DNA of the CDR3: TGTGCCAGCTCACCAGTCCAGGGCCAGCAGTACTTC.